This passage covers 13 T cell receptor beta chains from one sample sequenced in a study of cytomegalovirus exposure and HLA in healthy donors. Profiling relied on immunoSEQ multiplex PCR, and the TCRdb table lists in-frame clones only, not all of them. The sample yields some 45,000 clones, roughly 92% seen once. Sequences were obtained from PBMCs. All receptors come from a man younger than 35 in good health and CMV-seronegative.

Only a few counts were recorded for this clone. The genes are TRBV11-1 and TRBJ2-7; tentative D call: TRBD1 (5 bases). Germline lookup yields CDR1 SGHAT and CDR2 FQDESV (reference sequence). V lost 3 bases and J 2 bases, leaving 11 bases between the germline ends. The CDR3 covers 14 residues. CDR3 loop: CASSLSPQAYEQYF. The CDR3 bases are TGTGCCAGCAGCTTGTCGCCACAGGCCTACGAGCAGTACTTC.

The genes are TRBV6-5 and TRBJ1-5, with a possible D match to TRBD1 (5 bases). Trimming shortened V by 4 bases and J by 6 bases, and 13 bases separated the two germline ends. The CDR3 has 14 amino acids. CDR1 and CDR2 (germline): MNHEY, SVGAGI. In DNA, the CDR3 is TGTGCCAGCAGTTCCCTCTTGGGGGGTCAGCCCCAGCATTTT. Protein sequence: CASSSLLGGQPQHF.

V and J are TRBV28 and TRBJ2-2; TRBD2 agrees at 12 bases. There are 18 residues in the CDR3. Germline CDR1 and CDR2: MDHEN and SYDVKM. V lost 6 bases to trimming and J lost 6 bases; unmatched junction nucleotides: 14. CDR3 sequence reads: CASSPPGLAGRVAGELFF. As DNA, the CDR3 is TGTGCCAGCAGCCCCCCCGGACTAGCGGGAAGAGTCGCCGGGGAGCTGTTTTTT.

The chain links TRBV15 to TRBJ2-1; 10 bases map to TRBD2. The CDR3 is 18 residues long. The V and J ends lost 0 bases and 6 bases, in that order; junction bases with no gene match: 11. Germline CDR1 is LNHNV and CDR2 is YYDKDF (reference sequence). CDR3 bases: TGTGCCACCAGCAGAGAATTAAAAGCGGGAGGGCCTACCAATGAGCAGTTCTTC. It is translated as CATSRELKAGGPTNEQFF.

The table lists this clone with a count of one. The V call is TRBV19, the J call TRBJ2-3; 9 nucleotides line up with TRBD1. This CDR3 contains 16 residues. The V gene's germline CDR1 is LNHDA and CDR2 SQIVND (reference sequence). J lost 3 bases, V lost 5 bases, and 9 bases had no gene match. The CDR3 nucleotides read TGTGCCAGTAGTTCGGACAGGGGATCTTGGACAGATACGCAGTATTTT. Protein: CASSSDRGSWTDTQYF. Together with reference TRBV19 and TRBJ2-3, the CDR3 gives the full variable domain: DGGITQSPKYLFRKEGQNVTLSCEQNLNHDAMYWYRQDPGQGLRLIYYSQIVNDFQKGDIAEGYSVSREKKESFPLTVTSAQKNPTAFYLCASSSDRGSWTDTQYFGPGTRLTVL.

This rearrangement joins TRBV5-1 to TRBJ2-1; weak D call: TRBD1 (6 bases). This CDR3 has 13 amino acids. V lost 2 bases and J lost 13, with 16 bases in between. Germline CDR1 and CDR2: SGHRS and YFSETQ. CDR3 nucleotide sequence: TGCGCCAGCAGCTTTGGACAGCTGAGCCCACAGTTCTTC. Amino acids: CASSFGQLSPQFF.

The genes are TRBV7-9 and TRBJ1-1, with TRBD1 identical over 9 bases. CDR3 length: 16 amino acids. CDR1 SEHNR and CDR2 FQNEAQ come from the germline V gene (reference sequence). After removal of 7 bases from V and 0 bases from J, the junction contained 9 bases not matched to a gene. The DNA of the CDR3 is TGTGCCAGCACCCAACGGACAGGGGCCATGAACACTGAAGCTTTCTTT. This translates into CASTQRTGAMNTEAFF. Looking up the rest from reference TRBV7-9 and TRBJ1-1 gives the full variable domain: DTGVSQNPRHKITKRGQNVTFRCDPISEHNRLYWYRQTLGQGPEFLTYFQNEAQLEKSRLLSDRFSAERPKGSFSTLEIQRTEQGDSAMYLCASTQRTGAMNTEAFFGQGTRLTVV.

This CDR3 is CASSLIGARQETQYF. CDR3 DNA sequence: TGTGCCAGCAGCTTAATAGGGGCGCGGCAAGAGACCCAGTACTTC. The chain couples TRBV7-9 to TRBJ2-5, with TRBD1 as a possible D gene (5 bases). V lost 2 bases and J 2 bases, leaving 12 bases between the germline ends. Germline CDR1 SEHNR, CDR2 FQNEAQ (reference sequence). The CDR3 has 15 residues.

The chain joins TRBV19 to TRBJ2-1; 10 bases align to TRBD1. This CDR3 contains 15 residues. Unmatched junction bases numbered 3, after V lost 2 bases and J lost 5 bases. In germline, CDR1 is LNHDA, CDR2 SQIVND (reference sequence). CDR3 amino acids: CASSIMGTGDNEQFF. CDR3 bases: TGTGCCAGTAGTATAATGGGGACAGGGGACAATGAGCAGTTCTTC.

This chain uses TRBV29-1 with TRBJ1-2; 8 bases map to TRBD1. The germline V gene has CDR1 SQVTM and CDR2 ANQGSEA. The CDR3 consists of 14 residues. J was trimmed by 0 bases and V by 6 bases; bases with no gene match: 6. The CDR3, as DNA: TGCAGCGTGATCGGGACAGGTACTAACTATGGCTACACCTTC. Amino acid sequence: CSVIGTGTNYGYTF.

This chain uses TRBV25-1 with TRBJ1-1; 11 bases match TRBD1. Germline V lookup: CDR1 MGHDK, CDR2 SYGVNS. CDR3 length: 15 amino acids. Losses at the gene ends were 3 bases for V and 3 bases for J; bases not matched to a gene: 3. The CDR3 loop reads CASSEGTGGDTEAFF. CDR3 sequence (DNA): TGTGCCAGCAGTGAGGGGACAGGGGGGGACACTGAAGCTTTCTTT.

This sequence joins TRBV6-5 and TRBJ2-5; 8 bases fit TRBD2. Germline V lookup: CDR1 MNHEY, CDR2 SVGAGI. CDR3 length: 16 amino acids. Losses at the gene ends were 4 bases for V and 5 bases for J; bases not matched to a gene: 12. In DNA, the CDR3 is TGTGCCAGCAGTTTCCTAAGGACTAGCATTGGTGAGACCCAGTACTTC. Its translation is CASSFLRTSIGETQYF.

This chain uses TRBV7-8 with TRBJ2-5, with D unresolved. This CDR3 is built from 18 residues. Germline loops: CDR1 SGHVS, CDR2 FQNEAQ. The ends were cut back, 8 bases at V and 5 bases at J, with 30 bases in the middle. This chain's CDR3 is CASGFEPQTFQPGETQYF. The CDR3 DNA sequence: TGTGCCAGCGGATTCGAGCCTCAAACCTTTCAACCCGGGGAGACCCAGTACTTC.